The clone carrying this TCR beta chain was recorded a few times. Its antigen is currently unknown. There were at least 5.5 micrograms of total RNA extracted from every sample. Combining a sample-barcoded 5' primer with a J-beta primer mix, a second PCR ran for roughly 7 to 11 cycles. TCRdb redid the calling of the 5' RACE reads with MiXCR, one entry per CDR3 protein. The profile shows about 800,000 distinct CDR3 sequences, roughly 64% of them singletons. The sample is drawn from a study of blood T cells in healthy people across ages. General study findings and limits: In these data, TCR beta diversity tracked strongly with naive T cell percentage. Older age went with lower TCR beta diversity per million T cells, in a roughly linear way. PBMCs that were unsorted prevented a conclusive naive versus antigen-experienced comparison.

The germline V gene has CDR1 MNHEY and CDR2 SMNVEV (reference sequence). Trimming removed 10 bases from V and 2 bases from J; junction bases left unmatched: 1. This CDR3 region has 12 residues. The sequencing sample was made of blood. This chain links TRBV27 with TRBJ2-7, with 11 bases matching TRBD1. The TCR was taken from a man younger than 40 in good health. The DNA for the CDR3 is TGTGCCACGGGACAGGGGGCCTACGAGCAGTACTTC. Its translation is CATGQGAYEQYF.